The T cell receptor beta chain under discussion was sequenced for a study of blood T cell repertoires in COVID-19. V was clipped by 3 bases and J by 0 bases, with 12 bases between them. The germline V gene has CDR1 KGHSH and CDR2 LQKENI. The length of the CDR3 is 15 residues. The table came from immunoSEQ multiplex PCR; TCRdb's copy has only in-frame clones and leaves some out. The sample gives about 280,000 clones, more than 80% of which show up once; over 3.5% is in the top ten. The receptor comes from a woman aged 25-40 years with acute COVID-19. The sample taken for sequencing was PBMCs or T cells enriched from blood (not recorded which). This chain joins TRBV18 and TRBJ2-7, with D possibly TRBD2 on 5 matching bases. CDR3 sequence reads: CASSPLVARSYEQYF. CDR3 DNA: TGTGCCAGCTCACCCCTTGTAGCGCGCTCCTACGAGCAGTACTTC.